The clone carrying this T cell receptor (beta chain) occurred a few times. Its antigen is unidentified. Using immunoSEQ multiplex PCR, the repertoire was profiled, and TCRdb retains in-frame clones only, with some absent. The profile covers over 150,000 clones, with about 87% appearing a single time and 3.1% taken by the ten largest. The germline V gene encodes CDR1 MDHEN and CDR2 SYDVKM. V gave up 3 bases and J gave up 4 bases; unmatched junction bases: 0. The CDR3 totals 13 residues. The sample is drawn from a study of T cell responses to AZD1222 COVID-19 vaccine. Study findings and constraints: Following two doses of AZD1222, Spike-specific TCR breadth and depth rose. Repertoire samples came only from after the peak T cell response.

This receptor was identified in an adult in good health. Here the sequenced sample was peripheral blood, taken on day 0 of AZD1222 vaccination. The rearrangement uses TRBV28 and TRBJ1-2, with TRBD1 matching over 9 bases. CDR3 loop: CASSLGQGYGYTF. The CDR3 DNA reads TGTGCCAGCAGTTTGGGACAGGGCTATGGCTACACCTTC.